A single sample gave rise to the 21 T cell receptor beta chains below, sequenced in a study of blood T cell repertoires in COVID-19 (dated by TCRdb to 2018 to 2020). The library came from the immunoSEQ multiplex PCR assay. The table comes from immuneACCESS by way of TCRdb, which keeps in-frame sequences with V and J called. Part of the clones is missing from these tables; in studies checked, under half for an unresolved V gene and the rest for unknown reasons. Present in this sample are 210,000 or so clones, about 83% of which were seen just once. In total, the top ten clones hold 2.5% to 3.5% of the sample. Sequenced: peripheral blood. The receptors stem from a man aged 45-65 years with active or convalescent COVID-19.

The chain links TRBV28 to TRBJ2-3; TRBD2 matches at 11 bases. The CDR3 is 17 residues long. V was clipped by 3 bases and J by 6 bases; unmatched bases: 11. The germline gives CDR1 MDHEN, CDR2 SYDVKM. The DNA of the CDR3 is TGTGCCAGCAGTTTCCCCACTAGCGGGAGTTCTTACGATACGCAGTATTTT. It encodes CASSFPTSGSSYDTQYF.

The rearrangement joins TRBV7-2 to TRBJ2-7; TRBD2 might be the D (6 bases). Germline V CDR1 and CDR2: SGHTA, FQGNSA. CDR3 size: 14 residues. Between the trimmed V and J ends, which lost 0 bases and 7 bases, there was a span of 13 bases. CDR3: CASSLAGGAGEQYF. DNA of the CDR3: TGTGCCAGCAGCTTAGCGGGGGGAGCTGGAGAGCAGTACTTC.

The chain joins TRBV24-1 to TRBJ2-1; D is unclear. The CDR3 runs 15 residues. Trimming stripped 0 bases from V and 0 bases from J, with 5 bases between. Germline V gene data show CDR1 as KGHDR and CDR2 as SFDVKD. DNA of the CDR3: TGTGCCACCAGTGATTTGAGGAGCTCCTACAATGAGCAGTTCTTC. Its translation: CATSDLRSSYNEQFF.

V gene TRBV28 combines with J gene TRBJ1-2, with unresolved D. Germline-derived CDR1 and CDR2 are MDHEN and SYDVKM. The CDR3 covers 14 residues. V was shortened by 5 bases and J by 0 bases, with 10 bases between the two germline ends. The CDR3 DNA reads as TGTGCCAGCAGTCTCGGGAGGGCTAACTATGGCTACACCTTC. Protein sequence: CASSLGRANYGYTF.

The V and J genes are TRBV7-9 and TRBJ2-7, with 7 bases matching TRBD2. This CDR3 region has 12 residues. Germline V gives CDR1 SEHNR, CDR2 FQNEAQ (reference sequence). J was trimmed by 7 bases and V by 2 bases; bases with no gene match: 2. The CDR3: CASSLQAGEQYF. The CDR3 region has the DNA TGTGCCAGCAGCTTACAAGCGGGGGAGCAGTACTTC.

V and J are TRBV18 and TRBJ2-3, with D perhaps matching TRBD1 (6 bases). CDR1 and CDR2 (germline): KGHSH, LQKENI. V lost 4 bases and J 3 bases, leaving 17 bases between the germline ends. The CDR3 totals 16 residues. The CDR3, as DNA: TGTGCCAGCTCACAACTACAGGGCATCGAAACAGATACGCAGTATTTT. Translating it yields CASSQLQGIETDTQYF.

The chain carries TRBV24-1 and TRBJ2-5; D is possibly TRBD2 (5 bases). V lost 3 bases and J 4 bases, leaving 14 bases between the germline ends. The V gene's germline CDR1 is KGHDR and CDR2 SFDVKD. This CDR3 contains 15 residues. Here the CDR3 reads CATSDPTRGIETQYF. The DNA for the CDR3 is TGTGCCACCAGTGATCCCACTCGGGGAATAGAGACCCAGTACTTC.

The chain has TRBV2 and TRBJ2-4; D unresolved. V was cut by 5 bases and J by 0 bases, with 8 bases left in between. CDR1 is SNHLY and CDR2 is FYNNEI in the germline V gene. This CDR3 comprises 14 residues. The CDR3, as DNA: TGTGCCAGCAGTATTGCGGTAGCCAAAAACATTCAGTACTTC. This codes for CASSIAVAKNIQYF.

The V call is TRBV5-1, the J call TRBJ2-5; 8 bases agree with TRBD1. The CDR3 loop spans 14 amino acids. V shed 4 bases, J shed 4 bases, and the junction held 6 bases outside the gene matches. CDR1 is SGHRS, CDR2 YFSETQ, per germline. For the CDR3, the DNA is TGCGCCAGCAGCGACAGGGGAATGGGAGAGACCCAGTACTTC. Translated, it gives CASSDRGMGETQYF.

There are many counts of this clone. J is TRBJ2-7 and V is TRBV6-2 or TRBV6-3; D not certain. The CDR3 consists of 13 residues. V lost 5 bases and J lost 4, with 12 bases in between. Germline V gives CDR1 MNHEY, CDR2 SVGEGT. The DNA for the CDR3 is TGTGCCAGCAGTGCGGCTCCGGTTTACGAGCAGTACTTC. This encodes CASSAAPVYEQYF.

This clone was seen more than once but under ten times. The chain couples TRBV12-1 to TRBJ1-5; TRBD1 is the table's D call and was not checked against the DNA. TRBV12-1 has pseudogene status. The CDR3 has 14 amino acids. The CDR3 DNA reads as TGTGCCAGCAGCTTTGATCGATGGGACAGGGATGTGAATTTT. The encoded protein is CASSFDRWDRDVNF.

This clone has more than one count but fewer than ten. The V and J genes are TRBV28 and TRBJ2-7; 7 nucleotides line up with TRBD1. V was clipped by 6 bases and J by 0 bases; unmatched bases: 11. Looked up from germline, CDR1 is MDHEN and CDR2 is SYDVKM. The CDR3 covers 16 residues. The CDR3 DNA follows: TGTGCCAGCAGCTCGCCGTCCCGGGACAGCTCCTACGAGCAGTACTTC. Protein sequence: CASSSPSRDSSYEQYF.

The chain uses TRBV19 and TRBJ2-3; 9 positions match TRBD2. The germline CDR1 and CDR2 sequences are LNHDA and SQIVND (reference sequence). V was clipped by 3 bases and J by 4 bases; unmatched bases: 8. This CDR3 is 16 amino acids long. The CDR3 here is CASSMSSGGQPDTQYF. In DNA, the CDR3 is TGTGCCAGTAGTATGAGTAGCGGGGGACAGCCAGATACGCAGTATTTT.

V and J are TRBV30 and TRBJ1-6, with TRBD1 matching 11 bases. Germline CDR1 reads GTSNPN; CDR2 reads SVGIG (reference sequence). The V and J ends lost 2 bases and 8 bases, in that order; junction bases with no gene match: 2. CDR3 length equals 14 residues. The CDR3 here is CAWSRTGGYSPLHF. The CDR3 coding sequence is TGTGCCTGGAGTCGGACAGGGGGCTATTCACCCCTCCACTTT. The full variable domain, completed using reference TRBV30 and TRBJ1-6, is SQTIHQWPATLVQPVGSPLSLECTVEGTSNPNLYWYRQAAGRGLQLLFYSVGIGQISSEVPQNLSASRPQDRQFILSSKKLLLSDSGFYLCAWSRTGGYSPLHFGNGTRLTVT.

CDR3 sequence reads: CAWSDGREAFF. The CDR3 nucleotides are TGTGCCTGGAGTGACGGGAGGGAAGCTTTCTTT. The chain combines TRBV30 with TRBJ1-1; D is ambiguous. Trimming stripped 1 base from V and 8 bases from J, with 8 bases between. Germline-derived CDR1 and CDR2 are GTSNPN and SVGIG (reference sequence). The CDR3 is 11 residues long.

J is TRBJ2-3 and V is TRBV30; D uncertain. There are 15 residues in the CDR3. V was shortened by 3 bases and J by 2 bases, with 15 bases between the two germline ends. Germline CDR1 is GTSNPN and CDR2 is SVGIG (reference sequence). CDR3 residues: CAWSVRISFTDTQYF. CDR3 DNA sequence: TGTGCCTGGAGCGTGCGAATAAGCTTCACAGATACGCAGTATTTT.

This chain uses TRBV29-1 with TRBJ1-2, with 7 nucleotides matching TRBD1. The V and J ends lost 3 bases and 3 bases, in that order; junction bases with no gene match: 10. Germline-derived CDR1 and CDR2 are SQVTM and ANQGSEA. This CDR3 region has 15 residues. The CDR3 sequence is CSVDRRRQGDYGYTF. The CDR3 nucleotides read TGCAGCGTTGATCGACGCAGACAGGGTGACTATGGCTACACCTTC.

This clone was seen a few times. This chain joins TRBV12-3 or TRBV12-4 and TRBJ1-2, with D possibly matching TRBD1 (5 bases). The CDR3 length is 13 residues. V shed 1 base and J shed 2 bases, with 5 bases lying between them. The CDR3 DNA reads TGTGCCAGCAGTTTAGGACAGAACTATGGCTACACCTTC. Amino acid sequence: CASSLGQNYGYTF.

The CDR3 is CASSLEGANGYTF. In DNA form, the CDR3 reads TGCGCCAGCAGCTTGGAGGGGGCTAACGGCTACACCTTC. The chain couples TRBV5-1 to TRBJ1-2; 7 bases align to TRBD1. The germline CDR1 and CDR2 sequences are SGHRS and YFSETQ. The trim removed 0 bases at V and 8 bases at J, leaving 4 bases unmatched. This CDR3 spans 13 amino acids.

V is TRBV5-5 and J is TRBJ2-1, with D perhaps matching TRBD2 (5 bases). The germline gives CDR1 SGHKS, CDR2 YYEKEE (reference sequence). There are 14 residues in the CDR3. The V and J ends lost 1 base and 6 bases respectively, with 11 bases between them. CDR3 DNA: TGTGCCAGCAGCTTGAATATAGGAGGCAATGAGCAGTTCTTC. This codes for CASSLNIGGNEQFF.

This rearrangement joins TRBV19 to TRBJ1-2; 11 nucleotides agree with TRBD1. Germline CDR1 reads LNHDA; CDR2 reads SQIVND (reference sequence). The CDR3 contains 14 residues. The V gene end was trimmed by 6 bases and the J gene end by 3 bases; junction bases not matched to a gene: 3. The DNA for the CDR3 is TGTGCCAGTAGCACGGACAGGGGGCACTATGGCTACACCTTC. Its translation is CASSTDRGHYGYTF. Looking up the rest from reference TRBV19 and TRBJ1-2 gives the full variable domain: DGGITQSPKYLFRKEGQNVTLSCEQNLNHDAMYWYRQDPGQGLRLIYYSQIVNDFQKGDIAEGYSVSREKKESFPLTVTSAQKNPTAFYLCASSTDRGHYGYTFGSGTRLTVV.